The 21 T cell receptor beta chains presented below share a single source sample, sequenced in a study of T cell responses to AZD1222 COVID-19 vaccine. The protocol was immunoSEQ multiplex PCR, while the TCRdb copy is restricted to in-frame clones and leaves out a portion. The sample records 100,000 to 150,000 clones, roughly 84% being singletons. The sample was peripheral blood, taken 28 days after the second AZD1222 dose. The source is an adult who received the AZD1222 COVID-19 vaccine.

The chain is built from TRBV7-2 and TRBJ2-7, with D maybe TRBD2 (5 bases). Germline CDR1 is SGHTA and CDR2 is FQGNSA. V gave up 8 bases and J gave up 0 bases, with 11 bases separating them. This CDR3 has 13 residues. In nucleotides, the CDR3 is TGTGCCAGCCAATTCCGGGACTCCTACGAGCAGTACTTC. This gives the protein CASQFRDSYEQYF.

The chain employs TRBV11-2 and TRBJ1-1; 11 nucleotides match TRBD1. This CDR3 has 14 residues. Germline values: CDR1 SGHAT, CDR2 FQNNGV. Trimming removed 5 bases from V and 4 bases from J; junction bases left unmatched: 3. CDR3 in DNA: TGTGCCAGCAGCCCAGGGACAGGGGGCACTGAAGCTTTCTTT. Protein product: CASSPGTGGTEAFF.

This clone was counted a single time. The chain has TRBV19 and TRBJ1-2; 8 nucleotides match TRBD1. This CDR3 comprises 15 residues. Trimming cost V 10 bases and J 0 bases; bases outside gene matches: 10. In germline, CDR1 is LNHDA, CDR2 SQIVND (reference sequence). CDR3 in amino acids: CATSIGDRSNYGYTF. CDR3 in DNA: TGTGCCACCAGTATCGGGGACAGGTCTAACTATGGCTACACCTTC.

The chain uses TRBV7-2 and TRBJ1-1; 10 nucleotides line up with TRBD1. The CDR3 has 14 amino acids. The V gene end was trimmed by 2 bases and the J gene end by 5 bases; junction bases not matched to a gene: 2. The germline V gene encodes CDR1 SGHTA and CDR2 FQGNSA. In DNA form, the CDR3 reads TGTGCCAGCAGCTTACTGGGACAGGGGACTGAAGCTTTCTTT. Residues: CASSLLGQGTEAFF.

V gene TRBV6-5 combines with J gene TRBJ2-3; 10 nucleotides match TRBD2. Germline CDR1 and CDR2: MNHEY and SVGAGI. This CDR3 has 14 residues. J lost 5 bases, V lost 6 bases, and 5 bases had no gene match. The CDR3 region is CASSLAGAGDTQYF. Here the CDR3 DNA reads TGTGCCAGCAGCCTAGCGGGGGCGGGAGATACGCAGTATTTT.

The V and J genes are TRBV2 and TRBJ1-2; perhaps TRBD1 as D (5 bases). The V gene's germline CDR1 is SNHLY and CDR2 FYNNEI. The length of the CDR3 is 14 residues. The V end was cut by 7 bases, the J end by 5 bases, with 17 bases between. The CDR3 here is CASIEQSGGYGYTF. The CDR3 DNA sequence: TGTGCCAGCATAGAACAGTCTGGGGGTTATGGCTACACCTTC.

Only a few counts were recorded for this clone. The V call is TRBV9, the J call TRBJ1-1; perhaps TRBD1 as D (5 bases). The germline V gene has CDR1 SGDLS and CDR2 YYNGEE. This CDR3 has 14 amino acids. V dropped 4 bases and J dropped 6 bases, with 16 bases sitting between them. This chain's CDR3 is CASSPAGSFPEAFF. The CDR3 region has the DNA TGTGCCAGCAGCCCAGCAGGGAGTTTTCCTGAAGCTTTCTTT.

This chain connects TRBV6-6 to TRBJ2-1; 11 positions match TRBD2. CDR3 length equals 15 residues. V dropped 6 bases and J dropped 4; count of bases not matched to a gene: 5. The germline gives CDR1 MNHNY, CDR2 SVGAGI (reference sequence). The CDR3 DNA sequence: TGTGCCAGCAGCTCGACTAGCGGGGCGTACAATGAGCAGTTCTTC. Translated: CASSSTSGAYNEQFF.

A single count supports this clone. The chain employs TRBV2 and TRBJ1-1; maybe TRBD1 (5 bases). Between the trimmed V and J ends, which lost 6 bases and 6 bases, there was a span of 11 bases. CDR3 length: 12 amino acids. Looked up from germline, CDR1 is SNHLY and CDR2 is FYNNEI. CDR3 nucleotides: TGTGCCAGCAGCCCAGCGACAGCTGAAGCTTTCTTT. Amino acid sequence: CASSPATAEAFF. Full variable domain (missing parts from reference TRBV2 and TRBJ1-1): EPEVTQTPSHQVTQMGQEVILRCVPISNHLYFYWYRQILGQKVEFLVSFYNNEISEKSEIFDDQFSVERPDGSNFTLKIRSTKLEDSAMYFCASSPATAEAFFGQGTRLTVV.

This clone was picked up a small number of times. This rearrangement joins TRBV7-9 to TRBJ2-3; D might be TRBD1 (5 bases). The CDR3 spans 15 residues. V shed 0 bases and J shed 4 bases, with 11 bases lying between them. Germline V gene lookup returns CDR1 SEHNR and CDR2 FQNEAQ (reference sequence). The CDR3, as DNA: TGTGCCAGCAGCTTAGCTGAGACAGCCTCAGATACGCAGTATTTT. It yields the protein CASSLAETASDTQYF. Using reference TRBV7-9 and TRBJ2-3 for the parts outside the CDR3, the full variable domain is DTGVSQNPRHKITKRGQNVTFRCDPISEHNRLYWYRQTLGQGPEFLTYFQNEAQLEKSRLLSDRFSAERPKGSFSTLEIQRTEQGDSAMYLCASSLAETASDTQYFGPGTRLTVL.

J is TRBJ2-1 and V is TRBV18; 10 nucleotides agree with TRBD2. CDR1 is KGHSH and CDR2 is LQKENI in the germline V gene. J lost 7 bases, V lost 3 bases, and 3 bases had no gene match. The CDR3 runs to 14 residues. CDR3 nucleotide sequence: TGTGCCAGCTCACCCTCTAGCGGGGGAAATGAGCAGTTCTTC. It specifies CASSPSSGGNEQFF.

The chain joins TRBV18 to TRBJ1-1, with D possibly TRBD1 on 5 matching bases. Germline V gene lookup returns CDR1 KGHSH and CDR2 LQKENI. Trimming removed 3 bases at V and 0 bases at J, with 14 bases between. The CDR3 is made up of 16 amino acids. The CDR3 nucleotides are TGTGCCAGCTCACCCCCCCGGGGGTCGCTGAACACTGAAGCTTTCTTT. Its protein is CASSPPRGSLNTEAFF.

The chain carries TRBV7-2 and TRBJ1-2, with D tentatively TRBD1 (5 bases). The V end was cut by 0 bases, the J end by 2 bases, with 13 bases between. CDR3 length equals 16 residues. Germline values: CDR1 SGHTA, CDR2 FQGNSA. The CDR3 bases are TGTGCCAGCAGCTTAGCAAGTCGGACAACCAACTATGGCTACACCTTC. This translates into CASSLASRTTNYGYTF.

The chain joins TRBV6-2 or TRBV6-3 to TRBJ2-7, with 11 bases that match TRBD2. CDR3 length equals 17 residues. V shed 2 bases, J shed 2 bases, and the junction held 8 bases outside the gene matches. Germline CDR1 reads MNHEY; CDR2 reads SVGEGT. CDR3: CASSYPLTSGGTYEQYF. The CDR3 bases are TGTGCCAGCAGTTACCCCCTTACTAGCGGGGGAACCTACGAGCAGTACTTC.

CDR3 nucleotide sequence: TGTGCCAGTAGTAACCGGACGGTTAGCAATCAGCCCCAGCATTTT. Its translation is CASSNRTVSNQPQHF. The chain employs TRBV19 and TRBJ1-5; D is unclear. V was cut by 4 bases and J by 0 bases, with 10 bases left in between. Germline CDR1 reads LNHDA; CDR2 reads SQIVND (reference sequence). The CDR3 sequence is 15 residues long.

The chain joins TRBV6-5 to TRBJ1-2; the D is unclear. V lost 11 bases and J lost 6, with 10 bases in between. The germline gives CDR1 MNHEY, CDR2 SVGAGI. The CDR3 contains 10 residues. The CDR3 is CAGYLDGYTF. The CDR3 bases are TGTGCCGGCTATCTAGATGGCTACACCTTC.

The chain employs TRBV5-6 and TRBJ1-5, with D possibly being TRBD1 (6 bases). Germline-derived CDR1 and CDR2 are SGHDT and YYEEEE. The length of the CDR3 is 16 residues. With 5 bases removed from V and 6 bases from J, the gap between germline ends came to 21 bases. The CDR3 DNA reads TGTGCCAGCAGTAACTATTACCGGGACATAAGTCAGCCCCAGCATTTT. Protein sequence: CASSNYYRDISQPQHF.

The V and J genes are TRBV5-6 and TRBJ2-4; TRBD1 might be the D (6 bases). The CDR3 spans 17 residues. The germline CDR1 and CDR2 sequences are SGHDT and YYEEEE. V was trimmed by 2 bases and J by 0 bases, leaving 15 bases between them. The CDR3 spells CASSFHPQGLAKNIQYF. CDR3 DNA sequence: TGTGCCAGCAGCTTTCATCCGCAGGGGCTAGCCAAAAACATTCAGTACTTC.

This chain joins TRBV7-9 and TRBJ2-7, with D perhaps matching TRBD2 (7 bases). The CDR3 totals 14 residues. The V end was cut by 5 bases, the J end by 2 bases, with 13 bases between. Germline CDR1 reads SEHNR; CDR2 reads FQNEAQ (reference sequence). The CDR3 bases are TGTGCCAGCAGCCCGGGGGGCTCAACCTACGAGCAGTACTTC. Translating gives CASSPGGSTYEQYF.

This rearrangement joins TRBV18 to TRBJ1-5; possible D gene TRBD1, 5 bases. Germline loops: CDR1 KGHSH, CDR2 LQKENI. V lost 2 bases and J 6 bases, leaving 17 bases between the germline ends. The CDR3 is 16 residues long. DNA for the CDR3: TGTGCCAGCTCACCAATAACGGGCAGGGCGAGTCAGCCCCAGCATTTT. This gives the protein CASSPITGRASQPQHF.

The gene calls are TRBV5-1 and TRBJ1-1, with 8 bases fitting TRBD1. Unmatched junction bases numbered 7, after V lost 4 bases and J lost 5 bases. The germline CDR1 and CDR2 sequences are SGHRS and YFSETQ. CDR3 size: 14 residues. CDR3 DNA: TGCGCCAGCAGCATGGACAGGGTTAGAACTGAAGCTTTCTTT. Its translation is CASSMDRVRTEAFF.